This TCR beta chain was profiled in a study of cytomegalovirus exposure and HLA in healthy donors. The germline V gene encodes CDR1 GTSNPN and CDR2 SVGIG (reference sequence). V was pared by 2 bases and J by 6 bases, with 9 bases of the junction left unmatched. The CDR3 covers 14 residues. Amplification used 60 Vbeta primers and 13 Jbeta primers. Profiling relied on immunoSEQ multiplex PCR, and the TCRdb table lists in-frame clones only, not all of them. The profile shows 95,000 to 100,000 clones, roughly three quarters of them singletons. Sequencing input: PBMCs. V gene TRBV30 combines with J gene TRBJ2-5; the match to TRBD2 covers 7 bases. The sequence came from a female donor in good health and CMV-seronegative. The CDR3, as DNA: TGTGCCTGGAGTCCCCGGGGGGACCTGAAGACCCAGTACTTC. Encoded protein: CAWSPRGDLKTQYF.